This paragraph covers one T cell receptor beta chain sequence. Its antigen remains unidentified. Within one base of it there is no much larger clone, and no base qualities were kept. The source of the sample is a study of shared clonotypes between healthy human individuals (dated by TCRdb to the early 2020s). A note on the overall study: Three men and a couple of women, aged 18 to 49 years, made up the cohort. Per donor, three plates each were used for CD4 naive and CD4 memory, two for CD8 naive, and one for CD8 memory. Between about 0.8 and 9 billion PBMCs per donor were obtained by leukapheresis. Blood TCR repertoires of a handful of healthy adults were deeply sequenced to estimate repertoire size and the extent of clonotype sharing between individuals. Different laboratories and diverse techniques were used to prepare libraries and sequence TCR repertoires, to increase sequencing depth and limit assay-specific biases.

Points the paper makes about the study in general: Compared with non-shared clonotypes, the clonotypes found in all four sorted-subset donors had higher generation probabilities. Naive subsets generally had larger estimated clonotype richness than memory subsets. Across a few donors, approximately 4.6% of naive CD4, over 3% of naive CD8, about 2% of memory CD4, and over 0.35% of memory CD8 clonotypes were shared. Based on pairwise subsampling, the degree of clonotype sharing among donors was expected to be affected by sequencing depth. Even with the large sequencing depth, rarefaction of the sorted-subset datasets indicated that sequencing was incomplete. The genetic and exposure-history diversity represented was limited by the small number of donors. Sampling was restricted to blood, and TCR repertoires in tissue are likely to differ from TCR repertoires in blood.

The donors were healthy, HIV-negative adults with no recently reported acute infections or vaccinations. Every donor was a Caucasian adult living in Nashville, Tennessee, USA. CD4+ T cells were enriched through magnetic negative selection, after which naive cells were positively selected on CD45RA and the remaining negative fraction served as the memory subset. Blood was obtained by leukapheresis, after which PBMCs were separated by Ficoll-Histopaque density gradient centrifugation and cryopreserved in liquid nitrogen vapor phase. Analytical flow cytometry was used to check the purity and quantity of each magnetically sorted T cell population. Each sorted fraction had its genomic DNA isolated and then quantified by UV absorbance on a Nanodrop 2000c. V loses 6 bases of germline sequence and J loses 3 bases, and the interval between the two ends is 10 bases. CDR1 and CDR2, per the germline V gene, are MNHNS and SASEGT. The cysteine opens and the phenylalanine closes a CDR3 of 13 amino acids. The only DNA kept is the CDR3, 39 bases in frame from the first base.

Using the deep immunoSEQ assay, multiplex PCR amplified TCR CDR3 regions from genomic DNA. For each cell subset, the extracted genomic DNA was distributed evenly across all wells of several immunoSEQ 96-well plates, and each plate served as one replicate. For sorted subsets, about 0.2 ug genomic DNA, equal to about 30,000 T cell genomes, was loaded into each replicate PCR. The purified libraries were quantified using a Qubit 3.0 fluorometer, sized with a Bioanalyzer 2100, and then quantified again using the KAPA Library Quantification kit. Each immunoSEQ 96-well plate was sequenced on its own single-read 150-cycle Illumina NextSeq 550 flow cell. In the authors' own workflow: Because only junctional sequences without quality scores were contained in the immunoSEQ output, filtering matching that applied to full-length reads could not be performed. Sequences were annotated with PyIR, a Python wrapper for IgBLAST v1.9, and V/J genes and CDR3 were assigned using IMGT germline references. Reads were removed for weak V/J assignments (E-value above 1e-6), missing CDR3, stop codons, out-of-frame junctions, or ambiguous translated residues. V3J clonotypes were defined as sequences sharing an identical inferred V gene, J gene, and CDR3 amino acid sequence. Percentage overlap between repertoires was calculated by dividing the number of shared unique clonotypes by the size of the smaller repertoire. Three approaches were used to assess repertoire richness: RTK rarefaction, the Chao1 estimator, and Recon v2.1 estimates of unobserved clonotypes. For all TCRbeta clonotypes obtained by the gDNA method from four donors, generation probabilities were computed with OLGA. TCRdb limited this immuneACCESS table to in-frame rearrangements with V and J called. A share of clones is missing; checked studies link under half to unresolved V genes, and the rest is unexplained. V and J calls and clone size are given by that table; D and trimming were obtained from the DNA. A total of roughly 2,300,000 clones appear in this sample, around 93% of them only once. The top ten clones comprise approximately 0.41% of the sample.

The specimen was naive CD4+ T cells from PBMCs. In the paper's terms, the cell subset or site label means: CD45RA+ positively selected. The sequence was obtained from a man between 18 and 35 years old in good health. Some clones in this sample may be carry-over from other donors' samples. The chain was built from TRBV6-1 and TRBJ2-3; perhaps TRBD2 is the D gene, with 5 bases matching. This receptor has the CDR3 CASRVGETDTQYF. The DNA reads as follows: TGTGCCAGCAGGGTCGGGGAAACAGATACGCAGTATTTT.